These 11 T cell receptor beta chains were sequenced from one sample in a study of blood T cell repertoires in COVID-19. Data came from immunoSEQ multiplex PCR; TCRdb stores just in-frame clones and leaves some out. Of about 110,000 clones listed, around 80% are singletons. The sequencing sample was made of peripheral blood. Receptors originate from a human donor in a cohort sampled during active or convalescent COVID-19.

This CDR3 is CAISETGYYGYTF. In nucleotides, the CDR3 is TGTGCCATCAGTGAGACAGGATACTATGGCTACACCTTC. The chain couples TRBV10-3 to TRBJ1-2; weak D call: TRBD1 (5 bases). CDR1 and CDR2 from the germline V gene are ENHRY and SYGVKD. V was pared by 2 bases and J by 3 bases, with 7 bases between. The CDR3 runs 13 residues.

This chain connects TRBV9 to TRBJ2-3; a weak D match, TRBD2 (6 bases). CDR1 and CDR2 from the germline V gene are SGDLS and YYNGEE. The CDR3 has 12 residues. V lost 3 bases to trimming and J lost 4 bases, with 6 bases between them. CDR3 sequence: CASSGGADTQYF. The CDR3 DNA follows: TGTGCCAGCAGCGGGGGGGCAGATACGCAGTATTTT.

The CDR3 loop is CAIRDPSGRQETQYF. CDR3 nucleotide sequence: TGTGCCATCAGGGACCCTAGCGGGAGGCAAGAGACCCAGTACTTC. The chain carries TRBV10-3 and TRBJ2-5, with TRBD2 matching 11 bases. The V segment lost 6 bases and the J segment 2 bases; nucleotides outside the gene matches: 5. Per the germline V gene, CDR1 is ENHRY and CDR2 is SYGVKD. This CDR3 contains 15 residues.

V is TRBV28 and J is TRBJ2-5; TRBD2 matches at 9 bases. The CDR3 covers 17 residues. Germline V gene data show CDR1 as MDHEN and CDR2 as SYDVKM. Trimming cost V 3 bases and J 3 bases; bases outside gene matches: 11. CDR3 in DNA: TGTGCCAGCAGTTTCGGCGGGAGGGCCGGTCTCAAAGAGACCCAGTACTTC. This translates into CASSFGGRAGLKETQYF. Complete variable domain (other parts from reference TRBV28 and TRBJ2-5): DVKVTQSSRYLVKRTGEKVFLECVQDMDHENMFWYRQDPGLGLRLIYFSYDVKMKEKGDIPEGYSVSREKKERFSLILESASTNQTSMYLCASSFGGRAGLKETQYFGPGTRLLVL.

This chain connects TRBV7-2 to TRBJ2-1; D may be TRBD1 (5 bases). The germline CDR1 and CDR2 sequences are SGHTA and FQGNSA. This CDR3 has 18 amino acids. V lost 5 bases and J 1 base, leaving 21 bases between the germline ends. CDR3 in amino acids: CASSHAFTWAGSYNEQFF. CDR3 sequence (DNA): TGTGCCAGCAGCCACGCCTTTACATGGGCAGGGTCCTACAATGAGCAGTTCTTC.

This chain uses TRBV19 with TRBJ2-1, with TRBD2 as a possible D gene (6 bases). CDR3 size: 15 residues. With 3 bases removed from V and 8 bases from J, the gap between germline ends came to 17 bases. Germline lookup yields CDR1 LNHDA and CDR2 SQIVND (reference sequence). The CDR3 DNA follows: TGTGCCAGTAGTATCGTCGGGGGTGGACGCCATGAGCAGTTCTTC. The encoded protein is CASSIVGGGRHEQFF.

This clone was seen a handful of times. This sequence joins TRBV13 and TRBJ1-1, with 9 bases identical to TRBD1. The junction had 10 bases not matched to a gene; V was cut back by 5 bases and J by 6 bases. The CDR3 covers 15 residues. Germline lookup yields CDR1 PRHDT and CDR2 FYEKMQ (reference sequence). CDR3 nucleotide sequence: TGTGCCAGCAGCCCCGGACAGGGGAAGACTTCTGAAGCTTTCTTT. It encodes CASSPGQGKTSEAFF.

This rearrangement joins TRBV5-1 to TRBJ2-2; D not certain. Germline loops: CDR1 SGHRS, CDR2 YFSETQ. V was clipped by 4 bases and J by 0 bases, with 7 bases between them. The CDR3 is made up of 14 amino acids. CDR3 in amino acids: CASSPPPNTGELFF. The CDR3, as DNA: TGCGCCAGCAGCCCTCCCCCGAACACCGGGGAGCTGTTTTTT.

V and J are TRBV11-3 and TRBJ2-1; 7 nucleotides line up with TRBD1. The V gene's germline CDR1 is SGHNT and CDR2 YENEEA. The CDR3 sequence is 17 residues long. V gave up 5 bases and J gave up 0 bases; unmatched junction bases: 10. The CDR3 loop reads CASSKRDSDFSYNEQFF. CDR3 nucleotide sequence: TGTGCCAGCAGCAAACGGGACAGCGACTTCTCCTACAATGAGCAGTTCTTC.

CDR3 bases: TGTGCCAGTAGTGCCTCCTCCCTCACCGGGAACTACGAGCAGTACTTC. It encodes CASSASSLTGNYEQYF. This chain uses TRBV19 with TRBJ2-7; D is possibly TRBD2 (5 bases). In germline, CDR1 is LNHDA, CDR2 SQIVND (reference sequence). Deletions cut 5 bases from V and 3 bases from J, with 20 bases between. The CDR3 totals 16 residues.

The gene calls are TRBV6-5 and TRBJ2-3, with 9 bases lining up with TRBD1. This CDR3 spans 16 amino acids. V was clipped by 2 bases and J by 4 bases; unmatched bases: 7. Germline CDR1 MNHEY, CDR2 SVGAGI. The CDR3 DNA follows: TGTGCCAGCAGTTACCTCGACAGGGGGATCGCAGATACGCAGTATTTT. This sequence encodes CASSYLDRGIADTQYF.